The 13 T cell receptor beta chains listed next were all sequenced from one sample in a study of cytomegalovirus exposure and HLA in healthy donors. A multiplex PCR was run with 60 Vbeta primers and 13 Jbeta primers. Measured with immunoSEQ multiplex PCR; TCRdb has only the in-frame clones, and not every one. The data hold roughly 150,000 clones, with 80% observed a single time. Sequenced: PBMCs. These TCRs come from a woman aged 40 to 50 in good health and CMV-seronegative.

The chain recombines TRBV2 with TRBJ1-1; TRBD1 matches at 8 bases. The CDR3 runs 16 residues. Looked up from germline, CDR1 is SNHLY and CDR2 is FYNNEI. V trimming: 7 bases; J trimming: 0 bases; junction bases outside the gene matches: 10. The DNA for the CDR3 is TGTGCCAGCATAGGGGACAGGAGGCGCCTGAACACTGAAGCTTTCTTT. It codes for CASIGDRRRLNTEAFF.

The chain uses TRBV19 and TRBJ2-2, with D uncertain. V was trimmed by 6 bases and J by 9 bases, leaving 17 bases between them. Germline V gene data show CDR1 as LNHDA and CDR2 as SQIVND (reference sequence). This CDR3 region has 14 residues. CDR3 nucleotide sequence: TGTGCCAGTAGATCTACCCCCATTTACCGGGAGCTGTTTTTT. Its protein is CASRSTPIYRELFF.

V and J are TRBV2 and TRBJ2-3; 10 bases line up with TRBD2. Looked up from germline, CDR1 is SNHLY and CDR2 is FYNNEI. The V segment lost 6 bases and the J segment 3 bases; nucleotides outside the gene matches: 6. This CDR3 contains 15 residues. The CDR3 loop reads CASSLAGVKTDTQYF. The CDR3 coding sequence is TGTGCCAGCAGCCTAGCGGGAGTTAAAACAGATACGCAGTATTTT.

This clone was picked up one time. The CDR3 region is CASSLHPGLLQGTGELFF. The CDR3 coding sequence is TGTGCCAGCAGCCTACATCCGGGACTCTTACAAGGCACCGGGGAGCTGTTTTTT. V gene TRBV7-8 combines with J gene TRBJ2-2, with D perhaps TRBD2 (6 bases). V lost 5 bases and J 4 bases, leaving 23 bases between the germline ends. This CDR3 is built from 18 residues. The germline CDR1 and CDR2 sequences are SGHVS and FQNEAQ.

On this clone: Germline is not matched at one junction end, which may reflect a read error. Other DNA sequences in this specimen translate into the identical CDR3. V and J are TRBV7-6 and TRBJ2-3; a weak D match, TRBD2 (7 bases). Germline CDR1 is SGHVS and CDR2 is FNYEAQ. The CDR3 covers 15 residues. The CDR3 loop is CASSLKGGGTDTQYF. Written as DNA, the CDR3 is TGTGCCAGCAGTTTAAAAGGGGGGGGCACAGATACGCAATATTTT.

This chain joins TRBV18 and TRBJ2-5, with D hard to call. Germline V lookup: CDR1 KGHSH, CDR2 LQKENI. Deletions cut 3 bases from V and 1 base from J, with 3 bases between. This CDR3 is built from 12 residues. The CDR3 loop reads CASSPLQETQYF. CDR3 sequence (DNA): TGTGCCAGCTCACCCCTCCAAGAGACCCAGTACTTC.

This sequence joins TRBV6-1 and TRBJ1-2; D uncertain. The CDR3 extends over 13 amino acids. Germline V gives CDR1 MNHNS, CDR2 SASEGT. Trimming left V 6 bases short and J 7 bases short, with 15 bases between. CDR3 amino acids: CASSSLLRGGYTF. In DNA form, the CDR3 reads TGTGCCAGCAGCTCACTGCTTCGGGGTGGCTACACCTTC.

As DNA, the CDR3 is TGCAGCGCCCTGGGCCTAGCGGGTGACAATGAGCAGTTCTTC. Translating gives CSALGLAGDNEQFF. The chain employs TRBV29-1 and TRBJ2-1; 8 bases are a match to TRBD2. Unmatched junction bases numbered 10, after V lost 7 bases and J lost 5 bases. The germline V gene has CDR1 SQVTM and CDR2 ANQGSEA. The CDR3 covers 14 residues.

The rearrangement uses TRBV7-9 and TRBJ1-4; D ambiguous. CDR3 size: 14 residues. Germline assignment: CDR1 SEHNR and CDR2 FQNEAQ (reference sequence). The V end was cut by 4 bases, the J end by 0 bases, with 6 bases between. For the CDR3, the DNA is TGTGCCAGCAGCTCAGGTCCAACTAATGAAAAACTGTTTTTT. Protein: CASSSGPTNEKLFF.

The V and J genes are TRBV28 and TRBJ1-2; D gene uncertain. The length of the CDR3 is 15 residues. Germline V CDR1 and CDR2: MDHEN, SYDVKM. Trimming shortened V by 11 bases and J by 1 base, and 20 bases separated the two germline ends. The CDR3 here is CAGSGQRLDNYGYTF. The CDR3 bases are TGTGCCGGATCAGGCCAACGCTTGGATAACTATGGCTACACCTTC.

The rearrangement links TRBV7-8 to TRBJ2-7, with 8 bases that match TRBD2. The CDR3 has 18 amino acids. V was pared by 5 bases and J by 3 bases, with 18 bases of the junction left unmatched. CDR1 is SGHVS, CDR2 FQNEAQ, per germline. This CDR3 reads CASSPLAGGNPGGYEQYF. In DNA form, the CDR3 reads TGTGCCAGCAGCCCCTTGGCGGGAGGAAATCCGGGGGGCTACGAGCAGTACTTC.

This chain connects TRBV19 to TRBJ1-4, with D perhaps matching TRBD1 (5 bases). The CDR3 consists of 14 residues. CDR1 LNHDA and CDR2 SQIVND come from the germline V gene (reference sequence). V gave up 4 bases and J gave up 3 bases, with 9 bases separating them. CDR3 bases: TGTGCCAGTAGTACAGGGTGGGCTAATGAAAAACTGTTTTTT. Its protein product is CASSTGWANEKLFF.

The chain joins TRBV6-1 to TRBJ2-3, with TRBD1 matching 8 bases. This CDR3 region has 15 residues. V lost 5 bases to trimming and J lost 3 bases; unmatched junction nucleotides: 7. CDR1 is MNHNS, CDR2 SASEGT, per germline. The CDR3 DNA is TGTGCCAGCAGTTCTGGACAGGGTTCGACAGATACGCAGTATTTT. It yields the protein CASSSGQGSTDTQYF.